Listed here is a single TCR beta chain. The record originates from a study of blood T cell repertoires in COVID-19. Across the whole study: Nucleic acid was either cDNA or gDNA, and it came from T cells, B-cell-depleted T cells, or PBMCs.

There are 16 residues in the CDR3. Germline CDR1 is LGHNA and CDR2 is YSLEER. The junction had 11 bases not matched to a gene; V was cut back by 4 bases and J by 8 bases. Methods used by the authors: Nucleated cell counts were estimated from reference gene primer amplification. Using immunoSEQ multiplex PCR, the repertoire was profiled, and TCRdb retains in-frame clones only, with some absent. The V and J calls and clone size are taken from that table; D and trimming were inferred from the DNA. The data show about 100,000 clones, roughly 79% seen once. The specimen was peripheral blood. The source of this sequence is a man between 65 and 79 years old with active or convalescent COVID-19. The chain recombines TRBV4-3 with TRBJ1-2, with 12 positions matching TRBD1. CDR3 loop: CASSPDRGTGGWGYTF. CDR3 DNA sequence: TGCGCCAGCAGCCCGGACCGAGGGACAGGGGGCTGGGGCTACACCTTC.